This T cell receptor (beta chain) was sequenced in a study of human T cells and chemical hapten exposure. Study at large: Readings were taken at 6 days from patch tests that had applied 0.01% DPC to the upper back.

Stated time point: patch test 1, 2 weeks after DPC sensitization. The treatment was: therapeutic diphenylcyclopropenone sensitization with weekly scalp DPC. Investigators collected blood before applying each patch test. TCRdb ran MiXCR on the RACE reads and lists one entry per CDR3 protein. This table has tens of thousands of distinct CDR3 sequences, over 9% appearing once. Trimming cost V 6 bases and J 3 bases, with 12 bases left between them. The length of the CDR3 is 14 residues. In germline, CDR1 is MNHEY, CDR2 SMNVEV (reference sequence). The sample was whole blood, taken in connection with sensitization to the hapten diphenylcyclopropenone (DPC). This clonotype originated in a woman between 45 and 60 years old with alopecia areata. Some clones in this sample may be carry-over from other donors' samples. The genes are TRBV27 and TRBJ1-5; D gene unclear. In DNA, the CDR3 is TGTGCCAGCAGCCTAAGGGAACCCAATCAGCCCCAGCATTTT. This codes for CASSLREPNQPQHF.